The entry that follows covers one T cell receptor (beta chain) sequence. The source of the sample is a study of T cells expressing NK-cell markers. TCRdb reprocessed the 5' RACE reads; each CDR3 protein has one entry and no DNA is given. This sample's table reports fewer than 300,000 distinct CDR3 sequences. The CDR3 has 16 amino acids. The V gene is TRBV12-3 or TRBV12-4, the J gene TRBJ2-2; checking the TCRdb D call of TRBD1 is not possible without DNA. This TCR was sampled from a woman aged 18-70 years in good health. Sample: blood T cells: a sorted CD56 or NKG2C T cell subset, CD4+ or CD8+ T cells, or bulk PBMC T cells (not recorded which). CDR3 protein: CASSFRDRGPRWELFF.